These 29 T cell receptor beta chains were all obtained from the same sample, sequenced in a study of blood T cell repertoires in COVID-19. The assay was immunoSEQ multiplex PCR, and TCRdb's table has in-frame clones only and misses some. The sample consists of roughly 270,000 clones, about four fifths of them appearing once. Sample: PBMCs or T cells enriched from blood (not recorded which). Every receptor here comes from a man aged 40-50 years who had been exposed to COVID-19.

The V call is TRBV28, the J call TRBJ1-2; D is uncertain. V was trimmed by 5 bases and J by 6 bases, leaving 10 bases between them. CDR1 and CDR2 from the germline V gene are MDHEN and SYDVKM. CDR3 size: 12 residues. The CDR3 spells CASSGQVDGYTF. The CDR3 nucleotides read TGTGCCAGCAGTGGTCAGGTGGATGGCTACACCTTC.

The V call is TRBV19, the J call TRBJ2-4; 8 bases line up with TRBD2. There are 14 residues in the CDR3. Germline V gene lookup returns CDR1 LNHDA and CDR2 SQIVND (reference sequence). The V segment lost 4 bases and the J segment 5 bases; nucleotides outside the gene matches: 4. This CDR3 reads CASSTREGENIQYF. CDR3 coding DNA: TGTGCCAGTAGTACCCGGGAGGGCGAAAACATTCAGTACTTC.

The CDR3 sequence: CASPQGQGNEKLFF. The CDR3 nucleotides read TGTGCCAGCCCCCAGGGACAGGGCAATGAAAAACTGTTTTTT. The genes are TRBV2 and TRBJ1-4; TRBD1 matches at 9 bases. The ends lost 8 bases at V and 5 bases at J; junction bases unmatched: 6. CDR1 SNHLY and CDR2 FYNNEI come from the germline V gene. This CDR3 comprises 14 residues.

The chain is built from TRBV5-1 and TRBJ2-3, with 7 bases aligning to TRBD1. V dropped 2 bases and J dropped 0; count of bases not matched to a gene: 3. The CDR3 has 15 amino acids. Germline-derived CDR1 and CDR2 are SGHRS and YFSETQ. In DNA form, the CDR3 reads TGCGCCAGCAGCTTCGGGACAGCTAGCACAGATACGCAGTATTTT. Protein: CASSFGTASTDTQYF.

This rearrangement joins TRBV9 to TRBJ1-5; 7 positions agree with TRBD1. This CDR3 is built from 15 residues. V gave up 0 bases and J gave up 5 bases; unmatched junction bases: 5. The germline gives CDR1 SGDLS, CDR2 YYNGEE. CDR3 residues: CASSVGGGADQPQHF. CDR3 nucleotide sequence: TGTGCCAGCAGCGTAGGAGGGGGCGCGGATCAGCCCCAGCATTTT.

This chain connects TRBV29-1 to TRBJ2-7; the match to TRBD1 covers 7 bases. Germline V gene lookup returns CDR1 SQVTM and CDR2 ANQGSEA. The CDR3 loop spans 13 amino acids. J gave up 0 bases and V 6 bases, and 5 bases lay outside the gene matches. As DNA, the CDR3 is TGCAGCGTGCCCGGGACAGACTCCTACGAGCAGTACTTC. Its translation is CSVPGTDSYEQYF.

CDR3 sequence: CASSIRGNQPQHF. The CDR3 coding sequence is TGTGCCAGTAGTATACGGGGGAATCAGCCCCAGCATTTT. V usage is TRBV19 and J usage is TRBJ1-5; a weak D match, TRBD1 (5 bases). The germline CDR1 and CDR2 sequences are LNHDA and SQIVND (reference sequence). This CDR3 is 13 amino acids long. Between the trimmed V and J ends, which lost 2 bases and 4 bases, there was a span of 6 bases.

The chain couples TRBV5-4 to TRBJ1-4; D is possibly TRBD1 (5 bases). V lost 6 bases to trimming and J lost 5 bases, with 14 bases between them. The CDR3 length is 14 residues. Germline V gene data show CDR1 as SGHNT and CDR2 as YYREEE (reference sequence). The CDR3: CASTTSPGNEKLFF. CDR3 nucleotide sequence: TGTGCCAGCACCACATCGCCAGGGAATGAAAAACTGTTTTTT.

This clone was seen a few times. This chain links TRBV30 with TRBJ1-2, with 10 bases lining up with TRBD1. V lost 2 bases to trimming and J lost 2 bases; unmatched junction nucleotides: 8. This CDR3 spans 16 amino acids. The V gene's germline CDR1 is GTSNPN and CDR2 SVGIG (reference sequence). Here the CDR3 DNA reads TGTGCCTGGAGTAACGGTGCGGGACAGGGGAACTATGGCTACACCTTC. It encodes CAWSNGAGQGNYGYTF.

The V and J genes are TRBV29-1 and TRBJ2-2, with TRBD2 matching over 7 bases. Per the germline V gene, CDR1 is SQVTM and CDR2 is ANQGSEA. The J segment lost 6 bases and the V segment lost 4 bases, leaving 17 bases of the junction unmatched. The CDR3 is made up of 17 amino acids. The CDR3 region has the DNA TGCAGCGTTGGGGCGGGACCCCCGGGGGGTATGGCCGGGGAGCTGTTTTTT. Its protein product is CSVGAGPPGGMAGELFF.

This chain joins TRBV12-5 and TRBJ1-1, with 8 bases lining up with TRBD1. The ends lost 3 bases at V and 3 bases at J; junction bases unmatched: 6. The CDR3 length is 15 residues. CDR1 LGHNT and CDR2 FRNRAP come from the germline V gene. The CDR3 bases are TGTGCTAGTGGTTTTTTGACAGGGGTCGACACTGAAGCTTTCTTT. Translation gives CASGFLTGVDTEAFF.

The V and J genes are TRBV3-1 (or the pseudogene TRBV3-2) and TRBJ2-7; D possibly corresponds to TRBD2 (6 bases). CDR1 is LGHDT and CDR2 is YNNKEL in the germline V gene (reference sequence). CDR3 size: 16 residues. The V end lost 0 bases, the J end lost 0 bases, and 12 bases lay between the germline ends. The CDR3 DNA follows: TGTGCCAGCAGCCAAGAAGCCGGGAGTGCCTCCTACGAGCAGTACTTC. Residues: CASSQEAGSASYEQYF.

This chain connects TRBV4-2 to TRBJ2-3, with TRBD2 matching 8 bases. Germline V CDR1 and CDR2: LGHNA, YNFKEQ. There are 19 residues in the CDR3. Unmatched junction bases numbered 18, after V lost 4 bases and J lost 3 bases. The CDR3 loop reads CASSPGAAQREIGTDTQYF. The CDR3, as DNA: TGTGCCAGCAGCCCGGGGGCTGCGCAGCGGGAGATCGGGACAGATACGCAGTATTTT.

J is TRBJ2-5 and V is TRBV15; a weak D match, TRBD1 (5 bases). The CDR3 length is 16 residues. The V gene's germline CDR1 is LNHNV and CDR2 YYDKDF (reference sequence). The V end lost 1 base, the J end lost 5 bases, and 17 bases lay between the germline ends. The DNA for the CDR3 is TGTGCCACCAGCAGAGTGGTGGGGCTAGTTCGGGAGACCCAGTACTTC. Translated, it gives CATSRVVGLVRETQYF.

V usage is TRBV5-1 and J usage is TRBJ2-3; a possible D gene is TRBD2 (6 bases). V shed 3 bases and J shed 2 bases, with 16 bases lying between them. CDR3 size: 16 residues. Germline-derived CDR1 and CDR2 are SGHRS and YFSETQ. CDR3 in DNA: TGCGCCAGCAGCTACGGGGGAACTCAGGCCACAGATACGCAGTATTTT. Protein product: CASSYGGTQATDTQYF.

This rearrangement joins TRBV27 to TRBJ2-1, with 8 bases identical to TRBD2. Germline V gene sequence: CDR1 MNHEY, CDR2 SMNVEV (reference sequence). Trimming cost V 6 bases and J 13 bases; bases outside gene matches: 8. The CDR3 covers 12 residues. The CDR3 loop is CASSREGPSQFF. Here the CDR3 DNA reads TGTGCCAGCAGCCGGGAGGGGCCTAGCCAGTTCTTC.

This chain links TRBV3-1 (or the pseudogene TRBV3-2) with TRBJ1-2, with a possible D match to TRBD1 (6 bases). Germline V gene data show CDR1 as LGHDT and CDR2 as YNNKEL (reference sequence). CDR3 size: 14 residues. Trimming took off 6 bases at V and 7 bases at J, with 18 bases between the two ends. The CDR3 nucleotides are TGTGCCAGCAGTCCTGCCAGGGGCCGGAGTGGCTACACCTTC. This sequence encodes CASSPARGRSGYTF.

This clone was picked up a small number of times. The chain employs TRBV19 and TRBJ1-5; the D gene is possibly TRBD1 (5 bases). Trimming removed 5 bases at V and 0 bases at J, with 14 bases between. Germline-derived CDR1 and CDR2 are LNHDA and SQIVND (reference sequence). This CDR3 is built from 16 residues. The CDR3 region is CASSGTGGYSNQPQHF. The CDR3 region has the DNA TGTGCCAGTAGTGGTACGGGGGGATATAGCAATCAGCCCCAGCATTTT.

The CDR3 loop is CASSSGSTGSNSPLHF. The CDR3 DNA reads TGCGCCAGCAGCTCGGGTTCCACCGGGAGTAATTCACCCCTCCACTTT. V usage is TRBV5-1 and J usage is TRBJ1-6; unclear D gene. Germline V CDR1 and CDR2: SGHRS, YFSETQ. V was clipped by 3 bases and J by 6 bases, with 16 bases between them. The CDR3 has 16 amino acids.

The chain links TRBV6-5 to TRBJ2-7; D unresolved. Per the germline V gene, CDR1 is MNHEY and CDR2 is SVGAGI. Trimming removed 2 bases at V and 3 bases at J, with 8 bases between. The CDR3 spans 13 residues. Here the CDR3 reads CASSYKESYEQYF. CDR3 bases: TGTGCCAGCAGTTACAAGGAGAGCTACGAGCAGTACTTC.

J is TRBJ2-5 and V is TRBV30; D remains ambiguous. Germline CDR1 and CDR2: GTSNPN and SVGIG (reference sequence). The CDR3 is made up of 12 amino acids. Trimming removed 4 bases from V and 7 bases from J, with 13 bases in between. CDR3 sequence: CAWNGLMGTQYF. As DNA, the CDR3 is TGTGCCTGGAATGGGCTCATGGGGACCCAGTACTTC.

The chain links TRBV18 to TRBJ2-5; 8 bases match TRBD1. The CDR3 contains 14 residues. Germline V gene sequence: CDR1 KGHSH, CDR2 LQKENI. With V trimmed by 3 bases and J by 5 bases, 5 bases remained unmatched. This CDR3 is CASSPAGGRETQYF. As DNA, the CDR3 is TGTGCCAGCTCACCCGCAGGGGGCAGGGAGACCCAGTACTTC.

The CDR3, as DNA: TGCAGTGCTAGTGCGGGGGTCAGCTCCTACAATGAGCAGTTCTTC. It codes for CSASAGVSSYNEQFF. V and J are TRBV20-1 and TRBJ2-1, with TRBD2 identical over 7 bases. Unmatched junction bases numbered 5, after V lost 3 bases and J lost 0 bases. This CDR3 region has 15 residues. Germline CDR1 reads DFQATT; CDR2 reads SNEGSKA (reference sequence).

V usage is TRBV5-6 and J usage is TRBJ2-1; TRBD2 matches 7 bases. Germline CDR1 SGHDT, CDR2 YYEEEE. V shed 4 bases and J 4 bases; nucleotides not matched to a gene: 14. The CDR3 totals 17 residues. CDR3 DNA sequence: TGTGCCAGCAGCCAATGGCGGGAGTCAAGCCTTTACAATGAGCAGTTCTTC. This gives the protein CASSQWRESSLYNEQFF.

This clone was counted once. The chain carries TRBV29-1 and TRBJ2-1; the match to TRBD1 covers 9 bases. CDR1 SQVTM and CDR2 ANQGSEA come from the germline V gene. The V gene end was trimmed by 0 bases and the J gene end by 8 bases; junction bases not matched to a gene: 8. CDR3 size: 15 residues. The CDR3 region is CSVEDKRTGVYEQFF. The CDR3 bases are TGCAGCGTTGAAGATAAGAGGACAGGGGTTTATGAGCAGTTCTTC.

The sample holds a few counts of this clone. V usage is TRBV29-1 and J usage is TRBJ2-3; D might be TRBD2 (6 bases). This CDR3 contains 13 residues. Germline V lookup: CDR1 SQVTM, CDR2 ANQGSEA. The V end lost 8 bases, the J end lost 1 base, and 13 bases lay between the germline ends. The CDR3 bases are TGCAGCTTCAGCGGAGGGGGCACAGATACGCAGTATTTT. It translates to CSFSGGGTDTQYF.

This chain connects TRBV11-3 to TRBJ2-2; TRBD2 agrees at 8 bases. Unmatched junction bases numbered 13, after V lost 4 bases and J lost 0 bases. Per the germline V gene, CDR1 is SGHNT and CDR2 is YENEEA. This CDR3 region has 19 residues. CDR3: CASSSRRDGRGANTGELFF. The CDR3 DNA reads as TGTGCCAGCAGCTCCCGACGAGACGGGAGGGGTGCGAACACCGGGGAGCTGTTTTTT.

The rearrangement uses TRBV24-1 and TRBJ1-2; 8 nucleotides agree with TRBD1. The CDR3 consists of 13 residues. Losses at the gene ends were 4 bases for V and 8 bases for J; bases not matched to a gene: 5. Germline lookup yields CDR1 KGHDR and CDR2 SFDVKD. In nucleotides, the CDR3 is TGTGCCACCAGTGACCAACAGGGGGGCGGCTACACCTTC. The encoded protein is CATSDQQGGGYTF.

The rearrangement links TRBV10-3 to TRBJ2-3, with 10 bases matching TRBD2. The CDR3 totals 16 residues. Per the germline V gene, CDR1 is ENHRY and CDR2 is SYGVKD. V was pared by 8 bases and J by 10 bases, with 18 bases of the junction left unmatched. The CDR3, as DNA: TGTGCCATCGGGCGAAGGATGCTAGCGGGAGAGGCTGCGCAGTATTTT. Translated: CAIGRRMLAGEAAQYF.